These T cell receptor beta chains were read from a single sample in a study of T cell responses to AZD1222 COVID-19 vaccine. The table came from immunoSEQ multiplex PCR; TCRdb's copy has only in-frame clones and leaves some out. Of 130,000 or so clones listed, 70% to 90% were seen once; the top ten hold 4.5% to 6.5%. Sequenced material: peripheral blood, taken 28 days after the second AZD1222 dose. These receptors were taken from an adult who received the AZD1222 COVID-19 vaccine. Both conserved end residues are part of each CDR3. The order of the fields is clone size, V gene, D gene, J gene, CDR3 protein, CDR3 DNA. D genes are given only for firm matches. Only some rows state a clone size, as once, few, many or a class for expanded clones.

abundance: .; v_gene: TRBV19; d_gene: .; j_gene: TRBJ2-7; CDR3aa: CASSMVGSHSYEQYF; CDR3nt: TGTGCCAGTAGTATGGTGGGGTCCCACTCCTACGAGCAGTACTTC
abundance: few; v_gene: TRBV7-9; d_gene: .; j_gene: TRBJ1-3; CDR3aa: CASSPLVGGWSGGNTIYF; CDR3nt: TGTGCCAGCAGCCCTCTGGTAGGGGGTTGGTCGGGAGGAAACACCATATATTTT
abundance: .; v_gene: TRBV14; d_gene: TRBD1; j_gene: TRBJ2-4; CDR3aa: CASSLDRGLAKNIQYF; CDR3nt: TGTGCCAGCAGCCTCGACAGGGGACTAGCCAAAAACATTCAGTACTTC
abundance: .; v_gene: TRBV16; d_gene: .; j_gene: TRBJ2-5; CDR3aa: CASSRPTGGKETQYF; CDR3nt: TGTGCCAGCAGCCGCCCTACAGGCGGCAAGGAGACCCAGTACTTC
abundance: once; v_gene: TRBV5-4; d_gene: .; j_gene: TRBJ2-5; CDR3aa: CASSLGGRIQETQYF; CDR3nt: TGTGCCAGCAGCCTGGGTGGGCGGATACAAGAGACCCAGTACTTC
abundance: .; v_gene: TRBV3-1/TRBV3-2; d_gene: TRBD1; j_gene: TRBJ1-2; CDR3aa: CASSPTPDRGYGYTF; CDR3nt: TGTGCCAGCAGCCCGACCCCGGACAGGGGCTATGGCTACACCTTC
abundance: .; v_gene: TRBV6-1; d_gene: .; j_gene: TRBJ1-5; CDR3aa: CASKESAYNQPQHF; CDR3nt: TGTGCCAGCAAAGAATCGGCTTACAATCAGCCCCAGCATTTT
abundance: few; v_gene: TRBV24-1; d_gene: TRBD1; j_gene: TRBJ2-7; CDR3aa: CATSDSGQGFDEQYF; CDR3nt: TGTGCCACCAGTGATTCGGGACAGGGTTTCGACGAGCAGTACTTC
abundance: once; v_gene: TRBV7-3; d_gene: TRBD2; j_gene: TRBJ2-1; CDR3aa: CASSSLRGGYEQFF; CDR3nt: TGTGCCAGCAGCTCCCTTCGGGGGGGCTATGAGCAGTTCTTC
abundance: once; v_gene: TRBV4-1; d_gene: TRBD1; j_gene: TRBJ1-2; CDR3aa: CASSQGPGGYGYTF; CDR3nt: TGCGCCAGCAGCCAGGGACCAGGGGGCTATGGCTACACCTTC
abundance: .; v_gene: TRBV7-9; d_gene: TRBD2; j_gene: TRBJ2-7; CDR3aa: CASSLDESGTNYEQYF; CDR3nt: TGTGCCAGCAGCTTAGACGAATCCGGGACTAACTACGAGCAGTACTTC
abundance: .; v_gene: TRBV5-8; d_gene: .; j_gene: TRBJ1-1; CDR3aa: CASSIQGVTEAFF; CDR3nt: TGTGCCAGCAGCATACAGGGCGTCACTGAAGCTTTCTTT
abundance: .; v_gene: TRBV19; d_gene: .; j_gene: TRBJ2-7; CDR3aa: CASSMRSGAVSYEQYF; CDR3nt: TGTGCCAGTAGTATGCGTTCCGGGGCAGTCTCCTACGAGCAGTACTTC
abundance: .; v_gene: TRBV7-9; d_gene: .; j_gene: TRBJ2-1; CDR3aa: CASSLGLASSYNEQFF; CDR3nt: TGTGCCAGCAGCTTAGGGCTAGCTAGCTCCTACAATGAGCAGTTCTTC